This T cell receptor beta chain was recovered during a study of T cell responses to AZD1222 COVID-19 vaccine. Regarding the study as a whole: With dominance at 160-218 and 743-854, vaccine-associated CD4 TCRs spanned spike. The donor cohort was predominantly white British with a female majority, and clonal diversity may have been underestimated. Receipt of two AZD1222 doses was followed by a rise in Spike-specific TCR breadth and depth.

Points on this clone: Its matching antigen is unknown.

Data came from immunoSEQ multiplex PCR; TCRdb stores just in-frame clones and leaves some out. The data hold approximately 180,000 clones, with around 90% observed a single time. Sequencing was performed on peripheral blood, taken 28 days after the second dose of the MenACWY control vaccine. The sequence was obtained from an adult who received the MenACWY meningococcal vaccine as a control.

The CDR3 DNA reads TGTGCCAGCAGCCGTCCCGGGACAGGGGACGAGTATGGCTACACCTTC. It translates to CASSRPGTGDEYGYTF. V and J are TRBV5-4 and TRBJ1-2; 10 bases agree with TRBD1. Germline V gene sequence: CDR1 SGHNT, CDR2 YYREEE (reference sequence). Germline trimming cut 4 bases from V and 5 bases from J; bases unmatched to any gene: 11. CDR3 length: 16 amino acids.